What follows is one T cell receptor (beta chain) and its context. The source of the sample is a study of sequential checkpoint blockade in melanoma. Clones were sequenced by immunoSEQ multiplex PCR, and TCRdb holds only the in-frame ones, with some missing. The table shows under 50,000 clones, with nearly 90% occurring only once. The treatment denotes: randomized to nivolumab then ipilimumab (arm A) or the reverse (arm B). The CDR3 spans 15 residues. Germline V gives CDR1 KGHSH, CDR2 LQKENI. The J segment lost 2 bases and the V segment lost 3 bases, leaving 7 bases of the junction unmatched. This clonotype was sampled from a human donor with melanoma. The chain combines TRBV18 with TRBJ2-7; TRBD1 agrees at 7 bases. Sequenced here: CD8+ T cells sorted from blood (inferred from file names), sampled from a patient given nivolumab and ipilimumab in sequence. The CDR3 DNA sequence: TGTGCCAGCTCACCTTACGACAGGGCCCCCTACGAGCAGTACTTC. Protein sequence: CASSPYDRAPYEQYF. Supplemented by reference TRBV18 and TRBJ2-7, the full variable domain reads NAGVMQNPRHLVRRRGQEARLRCSPMKGHSHVYWYRQLPEEGLKFMVYLQKENIIDESGMPKERFSAEFPKEGPSILRIQQVVRGDSAAYFCASSPYDRAPYEQYFGPGTRLTVT.